This TCR beta chain was sequenced in a study of post-analysis software for immune sequencing data. Overall study: Relapsing-remitting, secondary progressive and progressive-relapsing multiple sclerosis courses were included.

Libraries were made from TCR beta cDNA, and they carried unique molecular identifiers. Out of about 0.9 to 10 million T cells, a few hundred thousand cDNA molecules were generated. TCRdb reanalysed the PCR reads using MiXCR and keeps one entry per CDR3 protein. This table has around 190,000 distinct CDR3 sequences, 25% to 30% appearing once. CDR1 and CDR2 (germline): SGHRS, YFSETQ. The CDR3 is made up of 15 amino acids. V was clipped by 0 bases and J by 3 bases; unmatched bases: 3. This clonotype appeared many times. As yet, its antigen is unknown. Study findings and constraints: Normalized Chao1 diversity was significantly lower in multiple sclerosis patients than in controls. Elevated frequency relative to controls characterized roughly five TRBV segments in patients, TRBV5-6, TRBV5-1 and TRBV20-1 among them.

The sample taken for sequencing was blood. The chain is built from TRBV5-1 and TRBJ2-7; TRBD1 aligns across 10 bases. The sequence was obtained from a girl between 2 and 17 years old with multiple sclerosis. In nucleotides, the CDR3 is TGCGCCAGCAGCTTGGGAGGGACAGGGGTCTACGAGCAGTACTTC. Translating it yields CASSLGGTGVYEQYF.